This T cell receptor beta chain was found in a study of shared clonotypes between healthy human individuals. This CDR3 has 11 amino acids. Germline CDR1 SQVTM, CDR2 ANQGSEA. V shed 8 bases and J shed 4 bases, with 11 bases lying between them. The protocol was immunoSEQ multiplex PCR, while the TCRdb copy is restricted to in-frame clones and leaves out a portion. This table holds hundreds of thousands of clones, 90% to 97% found once. This sequence was found in a woman in her thirties in good health. The V gene is TRBV29-1, the J gene TRBJ1-1; D uncertain. The material sequenced was naive CD4+ T cells sorted from blood. Stated subset: CD45RA+ positively selected. The CDR3 region is CSHARSTEAFF. For the CDR3, the DNA is TGCAGCCACGCGCGGAGCACTGAAGCTTTCTTT.